The 26 T cell receptor beta chains listed next were all sequenced from one sample in a study of shared clonotypes between healthy human individuals. Libraries were prepared by immunoSEQ multiplex PCR; TCRdb keeps only in-frame clonotypes and omits some of them. The data show roughly 2 million clones, around 95% seen once. Sequenced sample: naive CD4+ T cells sorted from blood. The subset is: CD45RA+ positively selected. The receptor source for this set is a man in his late teens or twenties in good health.

In this sample, this clone turned up a few times. J is TRBJ1-5 and V is TRBV4-1, with unresolved D. Trimming shortened V by 0 bases and J by 0 bases, and 6 bases separated the two germline ends. Germline V gene sequence: CDR1 MGHRA, CDR2 YSYEKL. This CDR3 has 15 residues. The CDR3 spells CASSQDEYSNQPQHF. The DNA of the CDR3 is TGCGCCAGCAGCCAAGATGAGTATAGCAATCAGCCCCAGCATTTT.

In the case of this clone: The same CDR3 is also encoded by other DNA sequences in this sample. This sequence joins TRBV5-1 and TRBJ1-1; 10 bases map to TRBD1. Germline CDR1 reads SGHRS; CDR2 reads YFSETQ. V gave up 3 bases and J gave up 0 bases; unmatched junction bases: 2. The CDR3 totals 15 residues. CDR3 bases: TGCGCCAGCAGCTCGGGACAGGGGATGAACACTGAAGCTTTCTTT. Translated: CASSSGQGMNTEAFF.

This chain joins TRBV6-5 and TRBJ2-4; tentative D call: TRBD2 (5 bases). V was shortened by 5 bases and J by 0 bases, with 8 bases between the two germline ends. CDR1 and CDR2 from the germline V gene are MNHEY and SVGAGI. This CDR3 spans 14 amino acids. The CDR3 here is CASSPRVAKNIQYF. CDR3 sequence (DNA): TGTGCCAGCAGTCCGAGGGTAGCCAAAAACATTCAGTACTTC.

The rearrangement uses TRBV7-8 and TRBJ2-3; D is ambiguous. Trimming left V 5 bases short and J 2 bases short, with 5 bases between. CDR1 and CDR2 from the germline V gene are SGHVS and FQNEAQ. The CDR3 has 12 residues. CDR3 amino acids: CASSPNTDTQYF. The CDR3 nucleotides read TGTGCCAGCAGCCCAAACACAGATACGCAGTATTTT.

This chain joins TRBV6-1 and TRBJ1-4; D is possibly TRBD1 (6 bases). Germline values: CDR1 MNHNS, CDR2 SASEGT. Trimming removed 5 bases from V and 1 base from J, with 14 bases in between. The CDR3 is 16 residues long. The CDR3 nucleotides read TGTGCCAGCAGTAAAGTCGGACAGAAAACTAATGAAAAACTGTTTTTT. This encodes CASSKVGQKTNEKLFF.

Written as DNA, the CDR3 is TGTGCCAGCAGCTCGACAGGGAAGCAGTACTTC. This sequence encodes CASSSTGKQYF. V usage is TRBV11-2 and J usage is TRBJ2-7; 7 bases are shared with TRBD1. V dropped 4 bases and J dropped 8; count of bases not matched to a gene: 2. CDR3 length equals 11 residues. The germline CDR1 and CDR2 sequences are SGHAT and FQNNGV.

The chain carries TRBV19 and TRBJ2-1; TRBD2 matches at 9 bases. The CDR3 is 16 amino acids. Germline CDR1 reads LNHDA; CDR2 reads SQIVND (reference sequence). The V and J ends lost 3 bases and 5 bases, in that order; junction bases with no gene match: 8. DNA for the CDR3: TGTGCCAGTAGTATTCGTCTAGCGGGATTCAACAATGAGCAGTTCTTC. Residues: CASSIRLAGFNNEQFF.

Notes on this clone: The same CDR3 is also encoded by other DNA sequences in this sample. The chain is built from TRBV5-1 and TRBJ1-2, with D unresolved. Trimming shortened V by 2 bases and J by 2 bases, and 7 bases separated the two germline ends. CDR1 and CDR2 from the germline V gene are SGHRS and YFSETQ. This CDR3 has 13 residues. CDR3 in amino acids: CASSFEGNYGYTF. CDR3 in DNA: TGCGCCAGCAGCTTTGAGGGAAACTATGGCTACACCTTC.

The chain links TRBV7-8 to TRBJ2-3, with 15 bases aligning to TRBD2. The V gene's germline CDR1 is SGHVS and CDR2 FQNEAQ. The CDR3 totals 17 residues. V lost 4 bases, J lost 4 bases, and 6 bases stayed unmatched. The CDR3 DNA sequence: TGTGCCAGCAGCTCCGGGACTAGCGGGAGGAGGGCAGATACGCAGTATTTT. Protein: CASSSGTSGRRADTQYF.

V usage is TRBV20-1 and J usage is TRBJ2-1; TRBD2 matches at 8 bases. Trimming removed 0 bases from V and 12 bases from J; junction bases left unmatched: 1. The CDR3 consists of 11 residues. Germline V gene lookup returns CDR1 DFQATT and CDR2 SNEGSKA (reference sequence). The CDR3 nucleotides read TGCAGTGCTAGAGATACTAGCGGGCAGTTCTTC. This sequence encodes CSARDTSGQFF.

The chain is built from TRBV5-1 and TRBJ2-3, with TRBD2 matching 7 bases. The J segment lost 2 bases and the V segment lost 0 bases, leaving 3 bases of the junction unmatched. In germline, CDR1 is SGHRS, CDR2 YFSETQ. This CDR3 has 15 amino acids. The CDR3 DNA reads as TGCGCCAGCAGCTTGGGCGAGCGGGACACAGATACGCAGTATTTT. Amino acids: CASSLGERDTDTQYF.

This sequence joins TRBV5-1 and TRBJ2-5; no definite D call. Germline lookup yields CDR1 SGHRS and CDR2 YFSETQ. The CDR3 contains 14 residues. V was cut by 4 bases and J by 2 bases, with 12 bases left in between. The CDR3 loop reads CASSLGPRQETQYF. The CDR3 nucleotides are TGCGCCAGCAGCCTAGGGCCGCGGCAAGAGACCCAGTACTTC. The full variable domain, completed using reference TRBV5-1 and TRBJ2-5, is KAGVTQTPRYLIKTRGQQVTLSCSPISGHRSVSWYQQTPGQGLQFLFEYFSETQRNKGNFPGRFSGRQFSNSRSEMNVSTLELGDSALYLCASSLGPRQETQYFGPGTRLLVL.

The chain carries TRBV27 and TRBJ2-1; D gene ambiguous. CDR1 and CDR2 (germline): MNHEY, SMNVEV (reference sequence). The CDR3 totals 13 residues. The V end lost 3 bases, the J end lost 8 bases, and 11 bases lay between the germline ends. CDR3 in DNA: TGTGCCAGCAGTTTTTCCAGGTCTCATGAGCAGTTCTTC. Amino acid sequence: CASSFSRSHEQFF.

This chain uses TRBV7-2 with TRBJ2-5; TRBD1 matches 9 bases. Germline trimming cut 5 bases from V and 1 base from J; bases unmatched to any gene: 5. Germline V gene data show CDR1 as SGHTA and CDR2 as FQGNSA. The CDR3 spans 15 residues. The DNA for the CDR3 is TGTGCCAGCAGCCGAACAGGGGGCGCCCAAGAGACCCAGTACTTC. Its translation is CASSRTGGAQETQYF.

The table lists this clone with a count of one. This chain uses TRBV10-3 with TRBJ1-5; maybe TRBD1 (6 bases). The germline V gene has CDR1 ENHRY and CDR2 SYGVKD. The V and J ends lost 8 bases and 7 bases respectively, with 18 bases between them. This CDR3 is 14 amino acids long. The CDR3 DNA reads as TGTGCCATCCGAATGGGCGGAGGGGGACAGCCCCAGCATTTT. It encodes CAIRMGGGGQPQHF.

Remarks on this clone: This sample includes further DNA sequences coding for the same CDR3. The CDR3 spells CASSLGSSSYNEQFF. In DNA, the CDR3 is TGTGCCAGCAGCTTGGGGTCAAGCTCCTACAATGAGCAGTTCTTC. This chain joins TRBV5-4 and TRBJ2-1; D not resolved. The CDR3 spans 15 residues. Germline V gene lookup returns CDR1 SGHNT and CDR2 YYREEE (reference sequence). Trimming cost V 0 bases and J 0 bases, with 7 bases left between them.

The chain combines TRBV6-1 with TRBJ1-2; 7 bases are a match to TRBD1. This CDR3 has 15 residues. The V gene end was trimmed by 3 bases and the J gene end by 0 bases; junction bases not matched to a gene: 4. CDR1 is MNHNS and CDR2 is SASEGT in the germline V gene. The chain's CDR3 is CASSELTGPNYGYTF. In DNA, the CDR3 is TGTGCCAGCAGTGAGTTGACAGGGCCTAACTATGGCTACACCTTC.

The gene calls are TRBV7-8 and TRBJ2-4; D perhaps matches TRBD2 (6 bases). Per the germline V gene, CDR1 is SGHVS and CDR2 is FQNEAQ. The CDR3 is 14 amino acids. V was clipped by 1 base and J by 6 bases, with 10 bases between them. In DNA, the CDR3 is TGTGCCAGCAGCTTAGAGTTAGCGGCAAACATTCAGTACTTC. Its translation is CASSLELAANIQYF.

The chain links TRBV6-1 to TRBJ2-7, with 7 nucleotides matching TRBD1. Germline-derived CDR1 and CDR2 are MNHNS and SASEGT. The CDR3 spans 16 residues. The V and J ends lost 0 bases and 6 bases, in that order; junction bases with no gene match: 11. CDR3 DNA: TGTGCCAGCAGTGAAGCTGTCGGGACAGTATCGGGCGAGCAGTACTTC. It translates to CASSEAVGTVSGEQYF.

V gene TRBV30 combines with J gene TRBJ2-1; D is unresolved. V lost 4 bases to trimming and J lost 0 bases, with 7 bases between them. The CDR3 runs to 13 residues. Germline CDR1 and CDR2: GTSNPN and SVGIG (reference sequence). The CDR3, as DNA: TGTGCCTGGATAGACCGCTCCTACAATGAGCAGTTCTTC. Translated, it gives CAWIDRSYNEQFF.

The chain is built from TRBV18 and TRBJ2-5; 8 bases agree with TRBD2. CDR1 and CDR2 from the germline V gene are KGHSH and LQKENI. The junction had 5 bases not matched to a gene; V was cut back by 3 bases and J by 2 bases. The CDR3 spans 15 residues. The CDR3 bases are TGTGCCAGCTCACCTAGAGCGGGAGAACAAGAGACCCAGTACTTC. This codes for CASSPRAGEQETQYF.

This CDR3 reads CASSVDRINQPQHF. CDR3 DNA sequence: TGTGCCAGCAGTGTGGACAGGATCAATCAGCCCCAGCATTTT. The chain uses TRBV27 and TRBJ1-5, with 7 bases matching TRBD1. The CDR3 extends over 14 amino acids. V gave up 5 bases and J gave up 3 bases; unmatched junction bases: 4. CDR1 MNHEY and CDR2 SMNVEV come from the germline V gene (reference sequence).

A single count supports this clone. The V call is TRBV7-9, the J call TRBJ2-3, with 7 bases matching TRBD2. Losses at the gene ends were 8 bases for V and 0 bases for J; bases not matched to a gene: 2. The germline V gene encodes CDR1 SEHNR and CDR2 FQNEAQ (reference sequence). This CDR3 spans 13 amino acids. This CDR3 is CASWEGSTDTQYF. In DNA, the CDR3 is TGTGCCAGCTGGGAGGGCAGCACAGATACGCAGTATTTT.

The DNA for the CDR3 is TGTGCCAGCAGCTTAGGAGACTTGGCCTACAATGAGCAGTTCTTC. Protein: CASSLGDLAYNEQFF. The genes are TRBV7-9 and TRBJ2-1; D remains unclear. V was clipped by 1 base and J by 2 bases, with 9 bases between them. The CDR3 sequence is 15 residues long. Germline assignment: CDR1 SEHNR and CDR2 FQNEAQ (reference sequence).

The chain employs TRBV10-3 and TRBJ2-2; D gene uncertain. The CDR3 runs to 17 residues. In germline, CDR1 is ENHRY, CDR2 SYGVKD. V lost 4 bases and J lost 0, with 15 bases in between. The CDR3 reads CAISGEGSGANTGELFF. As DNA, the CDR3 is TGTGCCATCAGTGGGGAAGGGTCGGGCGCGAACACCGGGGAGCTGTTTTTT.

Turning to this clone: Additional DNA sequences in this sample encode the identical CDR3. The J gene is TRBJ2-1, the V gene TRBV18; D ambiguous. CDR3 size: 11 residues. Trimming took off 3 bases at V and 7 bases at J, with 4 bases between the two ends. Per the germline V gene, CDR1 is KGHSH and CDR2 is LQKENI. The CDR3 DNA is TGTGCCAGCTCACCCCTGAATGAGCAGTTCTTC. Residues: CASSPLNEQFF.